This TCR beta chain was obtained from a study of cytomegalovirus exposure and HLA in healthy donors. Whole-study results and caveats: In presence/absence analyses, roughly uniform sequencing depth across donors was assumed. More than 150 TCR beta chains were listed as cytomegalovirus-associated.

PCR was performed using 60 Vbeta and 13 Jbeta primers. The method was immunoSEQ multiplex PCR; TCRdb's version includes in-frame clones alone and lacks a portion of them. Altogether more than 200,000 clones are present, about 80% being singletons, with the ten largest covering 1.5% to 2%. With regard to this clone: Its matching antigen is unknown.

The CDR3 is 11 residues long. CDR1 and CDR2 from the germline V gene are SQVTM and ANQGSEA. Material: PBMCs. The chain combines TRBV29-1 with TRBJ2-5, with D possibly matching TRBD2 (6 bases). The better agreement between TRBJ2-7 and the DNA end casts doubt on the J call. The sequence derives from a male donor in good health and CMV-seronegative. This CDR3 reads CSFGGDYEQYF. In DNA, the CDR3 is TGCAGTTTCGGGGGAGATTACGAGCAGTACTTC.